This T cell receptor beta chain is drawn from a study of blood T cell repertoires in COVID-19. Study context: The United States, Italy and Spain provided the acute and convalescent COVID-19 samples.

Trimming took 5 bases from V and 8 from J; bases not matched to a gene: 7. Germline V gene sequence: CDR1 MNHEY, CDR2 SMNVEV (reference sequence). There are 15 residues in the CDR3. Per the original methods: The authors estimated nucleated cell counts from reference gene primer amplification. Clones were read by immunoSEQ multiplex PCR, and TCRdb kept only the in-frame ones, dropping some. V, J and clone size are those of that table, while D and trimming were read from the DNA. This table has roughly 230,000 clones, 80% to 90% appearing once. The clonotype was recovered from a middle-aged woman who had recovered from COVID-19. The chain combines TRBV27 with TRBJ2-1; 12 nucleotides agree with TRBD2. The sample consisted of peripheral blood. DNA for the CDR3: TGTGCCAGCAGTCAGCCGGGACTAGCGGGTTATGAGCAGTTCTTC. It encodes CASSQPGLAGYEQFF.